Shown below are 13 T cell receptor beta chains from a single sample sequenced in a study of patients and donors after allogeneic stem cell transplantation (TCRdb year 2020). Library generation was performed with RT-PCR. For sequencing, a NextSeq 550 was employed. Starting from the raw public reads, TCRdb applied fastp trimming at Q25, assembled clones with MiXCR and retained in-frame beta chains. Every entry covers one CDR3 protein and lists the most common genes and DNA from its rows. A total of roughly 250,000 distinct CDR3 sequences appear in this sample, about 14% of them only once. 11% of the sample is in the top ten clones. Sequencing used blood, either unsorted or a sorted T cell fraction (not recorded which). All receptors derive from a human donor who was either an allogeneic HSCT recipient or a stem cell or donor lymphocyte infusion donor (not recorded which). It is not recorded whose cells these are; they may come from a transplant donor.

The rearrangement joins TRBV7-3 to TRBJ2-5, with 11 nucleotides matching TRBD2. J gave up 5 bases and V 5 bases, and 10 bases lay outside the gene matches. The CDR3 runs 16 residues. CDR1 and CDR2 (germline): SGHTA, FQGTGA. The CDR3 protein is CASSAFSGGAWETQYF. CDR3 nucleotide sequence: TGTGCCAGCAGCGCCTTTAGCGGGGGGGCATGGGAGACCCAGTACTTC.

This clonotype was seen repeatedly, ten times or more. This rearrangement joins TRBV5-6 to TRBJ2-2; D is uncertain. This CDR3 has 18 residues. Germline values: CDR1 SGHDT, CDR2 YYEEEE. Between the trimmed V and J ends, which lost 5 bases and 4 bases, there was a span of 24 bases. The CDR3, as DNA: TGTGCCAGCAGTCCGGGCAGGTTCCAAACCGATACCACCGGGGAGCTGTTTTTT. Its translation: CASSPGRFQTDTTGELFF.

This rearrangement joins TRBV5-1 to TRBJ2-6; D is unresolved. Germline V CDR1 and CDR2: SGHRS, YFSETQ. Trimming left V 0 bases short and J 3 bases short, with 7 bases between. CDR3 size: 15 residues. The CDR3 spells CASSLGQSGANVLTF. In DNA form, the CDR3 reads TGCGCCAGCAGCTTGGGTCAAAGTGGGGCCAACGTCCTGACTTTC.

The chain carries TRBV7-2 and TRBJ1-1; TRBD1 agrees at 7 bases. The CDR3 runs to 14 residues. Germline trimming cut 4 bases from V and 1 base from J; bases unmatched to any gene: 3. The V gene's germline CDR1 is SGHTA and CDR2 FQGNSA. CDR3 DNA sequence: TGTGCCAGCAGCTCACAGGGGCGGAACACTGAAGCTTTCTTT. Translation gives CASSSQGRNTEAFF.

This sequence joins TRBV19 and TRBJ1-5; no clear D gene. The CDR3 extends over 15 amino acids. Germline V gene data show CDR1 as LNHDA and CDR2 as SQIVND (reference sequence). The ends were cut back, 1 base at V and 5 bases at J, with 12 bases in the middle. The CDR3 spells CASSIVWGSDQPQHF. For the CDR3, the DNA is TGTGCCAGTAGTATAGTCTGGGGTTCTGATCAGCCCCAGCATTTT.

The chain is built from TRBV7-6 and TRBJ1-3; weak D call: TRBD1 (6 bases). V was trimmed by 4 bases and J by 3 bases, leaving 13 bases between them. The CDR3 contains 15 residues. CDR1 and CDR2 from the germline V gene are SGHVS and FNYEAQ. This CDR3 reads CASSSQGEGGNTIYF. The DNA of the CDR3 is TGTGCCAGCAGCTCACAGGGTGAAGGTGGAAACACCATATATTTT. The complete variable domain, with remaining parts taken from reference TRBV7-6 and TRBJ1-3, reads GAGVSQSPRYKVTKRGQDVALRCDPISGHVSLYWYRQALGQGPEFLTYFNYEAQQDKSGLPNDRFSAERPEGSISTLTIQRTEQRDSAMYRCASSSQGEGGNTIYFGEGSWLTVV.

The chain has TRBV5-1 and TRBJ1-3; D is ambiguous. CDR1 is SGHRS and CDR2 is YFSETQ in the germline V gene. The V end lost 3 bases, the J end lost 0 bases, and 13 bases lay between the germline ends. This CDR3 contains 16 residues. CDR3 in DNA: TGCGCCAGCAGCTGGATCCCGGGATCCTCTGGAAACACCATATATTTT. Protein product: CASSWIPGSSGNTIYF.

This clonotype was detected many times. The genes are TRBV20-1 and TRBJ1-4; no clear D gene. V lost 3 bases and J 3 bases, leaving 8 bases between the germline ends. The length of the CDR3 is 13 residues. Germline V gives CDR1 DFQATT, CDR2 SNEGSKA (reference sequence). The CDR3 sequence: CSARGDANEKLFF. The DNA for the CDR3 is TGCAGTGCTAGGGGAGATGCTAATGAAAAACTGTTTTTT.

This clonotype appeared many times. CDR3 bases: TGCAGTGCTCCGGTTGAGGGTGGGGAGCTGTTTTTT. Translation gives CSAPVEGGELFF. The chain is built from TRBV20-1 and TRBJ2-2, with D maybe TRBD2 (5 bases). Trimming shortened V by 5 bases and J by 8 bases, and 12 bases separated the two germline ends. Per the germline V gene, CDR1 is DFQATT and CDR2 is SNEGSKA (reference sequence). This CDR3 contains 12 residues.

In its sample, this clonotype was seen a few times. The chain couples TRBV7-3 to TRBJ1-1, with D perhaps TRBD1 (6 bases). The length of the CDR3 is 14 residues. Germline CDR1 reads SGHTA; CDR2 reads FQGTGA. V was clipped by 7 bases and J by 2 bases, with 14 bases between them. The CDR3 DNA reads TGTGCCAGCAAGCCGGACAGTAGAAACACTGAAGCTTTCTTT. Its protein is CASKPDSRNTEAFF.

This clonotype was seen ten or more times. A read error may be the cause here, since a much bigger clone is one base away. This chain uses TRBV27 with TRBJ2-2, with 8 bases aligning to TRBD1. Germline CDR1 MNHEY, CDR2 SMNVEV (reference sequence). There are 14 residues in the CDR3. Unmatched junction bases numbered 3, after V lost 5 bases and J lost 4 bases. The chain's CDR3 is CASSRQGSTGELFF. The DNA of the CDR3 is TGTGCCAGCAGTCGACAGGGGAGCACCGGGGAGCTGTTTTTT.

This clonotype was counted a few times. The chain links TRBV19 to TRBJ2-7; D is tentatively TRBD1 or TRBD2 (6 bases each). V was pared by 1 base and J by 5 bases, with 15 bases between. Germline lookup yields CDR1 LNHDA and CDR2 SQIVND (reference sequence). This CDR3 spans 15 amino acids. The CDR3 nucleotides are TGTGCCAGTAGTATAGCAGGGGAGGCCACCCACGAGCAGTACTTC. Its protein is CASSIAGEATHEQYF.

The rearrangement links TRBV12-3 or TRBV12-4 to TRBJ1-1; TRBD1 is a possible D gene (5 bases). The CDR3 sequence is 12 residues long. Trimming took 7 bases from V and 7 from J, leaving 13 bases between them. The CDR3 coding sequence is TGTGCCAGCAATCATCCGGGGCTTGAAGCTTTCTTT. Amino acids: CASNHPGLEAFF.